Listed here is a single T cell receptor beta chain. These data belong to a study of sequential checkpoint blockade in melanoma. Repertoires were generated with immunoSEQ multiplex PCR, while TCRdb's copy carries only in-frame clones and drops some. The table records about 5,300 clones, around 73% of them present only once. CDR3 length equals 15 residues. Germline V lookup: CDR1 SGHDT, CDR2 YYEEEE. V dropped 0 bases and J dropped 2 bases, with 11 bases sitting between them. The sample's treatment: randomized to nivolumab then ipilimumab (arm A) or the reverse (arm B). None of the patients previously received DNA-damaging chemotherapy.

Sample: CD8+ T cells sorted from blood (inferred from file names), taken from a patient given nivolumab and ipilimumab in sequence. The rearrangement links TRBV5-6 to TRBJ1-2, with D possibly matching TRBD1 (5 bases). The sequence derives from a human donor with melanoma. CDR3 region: CASSLGQYQNYGYTF. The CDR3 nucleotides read TGTGCCAGCAGCTTGGGACAGTACCAGAACTATGGCTACACCTTC.